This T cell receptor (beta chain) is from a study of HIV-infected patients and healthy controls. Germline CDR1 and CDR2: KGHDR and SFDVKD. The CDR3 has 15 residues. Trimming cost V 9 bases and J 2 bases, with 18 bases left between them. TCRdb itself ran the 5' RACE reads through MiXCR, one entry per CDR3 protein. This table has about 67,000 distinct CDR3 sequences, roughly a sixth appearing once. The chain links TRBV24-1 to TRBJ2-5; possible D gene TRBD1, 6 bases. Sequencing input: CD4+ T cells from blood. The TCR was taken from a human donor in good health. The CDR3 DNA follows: TGTGCCACCTCTAGGGGGACAATACCTCAAGAGACCCAGTACTTC. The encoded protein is CATSRGTIPQETQYF.